The 22 T cell receptor beta chains reported below all come from one sample, sequenced in a study of human T cells and chemical hapten exposure (dated by TCRdb to the early 2020s). The library relied on RACE. Sequenced on a NextSeq 500. TCRdb handled the public reads itself, with Q25 trimming in fastp and clone calling in MiXCR, and kept productive beta chains. Every distinct CDR3 protein forms one entry, paired with its most common genes and DNA. Recorded for this sample are fewer than 200,000 distinct CDR3 sequences; 28% of them occurred a single time. Around 2.3% of the sample is held by the ten biggest clonotypes. What the time point label conveys for this sample: patch test 3, about 24 weeks after DPC sensitization. The sample's treatment or condition, from its label and the paper: therapeutic diphenylcyclopropenone sensitization with weekly scalp DPC. This specimen was whole blood, taken in connection with sensitization to the hapten diphenylcyclopropenone (DPC). Receptor source: a young woman with alopecia areata. Some clones in this sample may be carry-over from other donors' samples.

This clonotype was seen ten or more times. The gene calls are TRBV6-2 or TRBV6-3 and TRBJ2-7, with D possibly TRBD1 on 6 matching bases. Trimming removed 6 bases from V and 3 bases from J, with 18 bases in between. The CDR3 length is 15 residues. Germline V gene sequence: CDR1 MNHEY, CDR2 SVGEGT. CDR3 sequence: CASRTDRLPDYEQYF. Written as DNA, the CDR3 is TGTGCCAGCAGAACGGACAGACTACCGGACTACGAGCAGTACTTC.

The chain uses TRBV29-1 and TRBJ2-5; D ambiguous. Germline V gene sequence: CDR1 SQVTM, CDR2 ANQGSEA. Trimming pared 7 bases from V and 5 bases from J, leaving 17 bases between. This CDR3 is 13 amino acids long. The CDR3 DNA reads as TGCAGCGCTGAGGCTCTGTCACAGGAGACCCAGTACTTC. Protein product: CSAEALSQETQYF. Complete variable domain (other parts from reference TRBV29-1 and TRBJ2-5): SAVISQKPSRDICQRGTSLTIQCQVDSQVTMMFWYRQQPGQSLTLIATANQGSEATYESGFVIDKFPISRPNLTFSTLTVSNMSPEDSSIYLCSAEALSQETQYFGPGTRLLVL.

This chain joins TRBV20-1 and TRBJ1-1, with unresolved D. V lost 6 bases, J lost 1 base, and 12 bases lay in between. CDR1 and CDR2 from the germline V gene are DFQATT and SNEGSKA (reference sequence). The CDR3 is made up of 13 amino acids. CDR3 nucleotides: TGCAGTGCCATATCCGCAGAGAACACTGAAGCTTTCTTT. This gives the protein CSAISAENTEAFF.

This clonotype was recorded a few times. The chain employs TRBV29-1 and TRBJ1-2, with 7 bases matching TRBD1. CDR1 is SQVTM and CDR2 is ANQGSEA in the germline V gene. The CDR3 contains 12 residues. The V segment lost 6 bases and the J segment 2 bases; nucleotides outside the gene matches: 3. Here the CDR3 reads CSVGGQNYGYTF. CDR3 DNA: TGCAGCGTGGGGGGACAGAACTATGGCTACACCTTC. Combining the CDR3 with reference TRBV29-1 and TRBJ1-2 gives the whole variable domain SAVISQKPSRDICQRGTSLTIQCQVDSQVTMMFWYRQQPGQSLTLIATANQGSEATYESGFVIDKFPISRPNLTFSTLTVSNMSPEDSSIYLCSVGGQNYGYTFGSGTRLTVV.

This clonotype was detected many times. V and J are TRBV5-4 and TRBJ2-5; tentatively, D is TRBD2 (6 bases). CDR1 and CDR2 from the germline V gene are SGHNT and YYREEE (reference sequence). The CDR3 runs to 16 residues. V shed 4 bases and J shed 5 bases, with 21 bases lying between them. DNA for the CDR3: TGTGCCAGCAGCAAACCGGGACGGGGAGGAAAGGAGACCCAGTACTTC. This codes for CASSKPGRGGKETQYF.

V usage is TRBV6-1 and J usage is TRBJ1-5; D is ambiguous. In germline, CDR1 is MNHNS, CDR2 SASEGT. CDR3 length: 13 amino acids. Trimming shortened V by 6 bases and J by 7 bases, and 13 bases separated the two germline ends. For the CDR3, the DNA is TGTGCCAGCAGCGTCTGGCATAACCAGCCCCAGCATTTT. Residues: CASSVWHNQPQHF.

The chain employs TRBV4-1 and TRBJ1-1; tentative D call: TRBD1 (5 bases). The CDR3 extends over 14 amino acids. CDR1 is MGHRA, CDR2 YSYEKL, per germline. V was clipped by 4 bases and J by 2 bases, with 11 bases between them. The CDR3 nucleotides read TGCGCCAGCAGCCCCCCGGGGCGAAACACTGAAGCTTTCTTT. Translation: CASSPPGRNTEAFF.

The chain has TRBV7-9 and TRBJ1-2; D is possibly TRBD1 (6 bases). Germline V CDR1 and CDR2: SEHNR, FQNEAQ (reference sequence). This CDR3 spans 14 amino acids. The germline V and J ends were trimmed by 6 bases and 4 bases, with 15 bases remaining between them. The CDR3, as DNA: TGTGCCAGCAGTTCCCACAGGGAGGGCTATGGCTACACCTTC. Protein sequence: CASSSHREGYGYTF.

This sequence joins TRBV6-2 or TRBV6-3 and TRBJ2-1; weak D call: TRBD2 (5 bases). Between the trimmed V and J ends, which lost 10 bases and 0 bases, there was a span of 13 bases. CDR3 length: 14 amino acids. The germline CDR1 and CDR2 sequences are MNHEY and SVGEGT. CDR3 region: CATLPGVSYNEQFF. In nucleotides, the CDR3 is TGTGCCACCTTACCCGGGGTCTCCTACAATGAGCAGTTCTTC.

This clonotype came up a few times. CDR3 DNA: TGTGCCAGCAGTTTCGGTACCGGTCTTAGCACAGATACGCAGTATTTT. Encoded protein: CASSFGTGLSTDTQYF. J is TRBJ2-3 and V is TRBV12-3 or TRBV12-4; D uncertain. V shed 3 bases and J shed 0 bases, with 13 bases lying between them. CDR3 length: 16 residues.

This chain joins TRBV4-3 and TRBJ2-7, with TRBD2 identical over 11 bases. Germline values: CDR1 LGHNA, CDR2 YSLEER. CDR3 length: 15 amino acids. V lost 4 bases to trimming and J lost 5 bases; unmatched junction nucleotides: 7. CDR3 region: CASSPTSGNSHEQYF. The CDR3 DNA follows: TGCGCCAGCAGCCCGACTAGCGGGAATAGTCACGAGCAGTACTTC.

The chain recombines TRBV27 with TRBJ2-1; D uncertain. The V end was cut by 4 bases, the J end by 5 bases, with 15 bases between. Germline CDR1 MNHEY, CDR2 SMNVEV (reference sequence). The CDR3 length is 15 residues. CDR3 in DNA: TGTGCCAGCAGTTATACCCACACACCCAACAATGAGCAGTTCTTC. The encoded protein is CASSYTHTPNNEQFF.

The chain joins TRBV6-1 to TRBJ1-6; perhaps TRBD1 as D (6 bases). This CDR3 has 16 residues. From germline, CDR1 is MNHNS and CDR2 SASEGT. V lost 3 bases and J lost 10, with 19 bases in between. The DNA of the CDR3 is TGTGCCAGCAGTGATGGCGGGACACTATTATTCTCACCCCTCCACTTT. Translating it yields CASSDGGTLLFSPLHF.

This clonotype was picked up a small number of times. This chain uses TRBV4-3 with TRBJ2-7; TRBD1 or TRBD2 may be the D gene (5 bases each). V lost 0 bases and J lost 7, with 13 bases in between. The germline V gene has CDR1 LGHNA and CDR2 YSLEER. The CDR3 consists of 14 residues. CDR3 bases: TGCGCCAGCAGCCAAGAGGAATCGAGGGGAGAGCAGTACTTC. The encoded protein is CASSQEESRGEQYF.

This clonotype was observed a handful of times. This CDR3 is CASSKTGTGKTNTEAFF. The DNA for the CDR3 is TGCGCCAGCAGTAAAACCGGGACAGGGAAGACCAACACTGAAGCTTTCTTT. The rearrangement joins TRBV5-1 to TRBJ1-1; 9 bases align to TRBD1. Germline loops: CDR1 SGHRS, CDR2 YFSETQ. V lost 5 bases and J lost 2; bases outside the gene matches: 13. The CDR3 is made up of 17 amino acids. Filled out from reference TRBV5-1 and TRBJ1-1, the complete variable domain reads KAGVTQTPRYLIKTRGQQVTLSCSPISGHRSVSWYQQTPGQGLQFLFEYFSETQRNKGNFPGRFSGRQFSNSRSEMNVSTLELGDSALYLCASSKTGTGKTNTEAFFGQGTRLTVV.

This clonotype was seen only a few times. This sequence joins TRBV4-1 and TRBJ2-7; the match to TRBD1 covers 12 bases. The CDR3 runs 15 residues. The V gene's germline CDR1 is MGHRA and CDR2 YSYEKL. The V and J ends lost 1 base and 6 bases, in that order; junction bases with no gene match: 4. The CDR3 nucleotides read TGCGCCAGCAGCCAAGCCGGGACAGGGGGCGCCGAGCAGTACTTC. It translates to CASSQAGTGGAEQYF.

The sample holds a few counts of this clonotype. The rearrangement links TRBV29-1 to TRBJ2-1; D may match TRBD1 or TRBD2 (5 bases each). Germline CDR1 SQVTM, CDR2 ANQGSEA. This CDR3 is 14 amino acids long. Trimming took off 2 bases at V and 7 bases at J, with 15 bases between the two ends. The DNA of the CDR3 is TGCAGCGTTGAAAAGGGGACGTTCGGAAATGAGCAGTTCTTC. It encodes CSVEKGTFGNEQFF.

This clonotype came up a few times. V and J are TRBV7-9 and TRBJ1-5; D is possibly TRBD1 (6 bases). This CDR3 comprises 14 residues. The ends were cut back, 4 bases at V and 7 bases at J, with 14 bases in the middle. Germline V gene data show CDR1 as SEHNR and CDR2 as FQNEAQ (reference sequence). CDR3 DNA: TGTGCCAGCAGCTCGGGGGGCGCAGGGCAGCCCCAGCATTTT. Its protein product is CASSSGGAGQPQHF. The variable domain in full, with the rest retrieved from reference TRBV7-9 and TRBJ1-5, is DTGVSQNPRHKITKRGQNVTFRCDPISEHNRLYWYRQTLGQGPEFLTYFQNEAQLEKSRLLSDRFSAERPKGSFSTLEIQRTEQGDSAMYLCASSSGGAGQPQHFGDGTRLSIL.

The chain carries TRBV7-2 and TRBJ2-7; no definite D call. The V and J ends lost 3 bases and 3 bases respectively, with 15 bases between them. Per the germline V gene, CDR1 is SGHTA and CDR2 is FQGNSA. CDR3 length equals 15 residues. CDR3 bases: TGTGCCAGCAGCTTGACCGCCCAAGCCCTCTACGAGCAGTACTTC. It specifies CASSLTAQALYEQYF.

The chain combines TRBV2 with TRBJ2-3, with a weak D call TRBD1 (5 bases). The length of the CDR3 is 14 residues. The germline gives CDR1 SNHLY, CDR2 FYNNEI. Trimming cost V 3 bases and J 9 bases, with 16 bases left between them. CDR3 coding DNA: TGTGCCAGCAGTGACGTCCCTGAGGACACAACGCAGTATTTT. Encoded protein: CASSDVPEDTTQYF.

This clonotype was detected only a few times. This chain uses TRBV29-1 with TRBJ2-7; D is possibly TRBD1 (6 bases). Germline assignment: CDR1 SQVTM and CDR2 ANQGSEA. V was shortened by 7 bases and J by 2 bases, with 18 bases between the two germline ends. This CDR3 has 14 amino acids. The CDR3 sequence: CSAWGQRGPYEQYF. Written as DNA, the CDR3 is TGCAGCGCCTGGGGGCAACGGGGCCCCTACGAGCAGTACTTC.

This clonotype was observed a handful of times. The chain links TRBV9 to TRBJ1-5; weak D call: TRBD1 (6 bases). CDR3 length: 15 amino acids. The V gene's germline CDR1 is SGDLS and CDR2 YYNGEE. V lost 0 bases and J 2 bases, leaving 9 bases between the germline ends. The CDR3 here is CASSVGSGGNQPQHF. The CDR3, as DNA: TGTGCCAGCAGCGTAGGGTCAGGGGGCAATCAGCCCCAGCATTTT.